This T cell receptor beta chain was identified in a study of cytomegalovirus exposure and HLA in healthy donors. Primers for the PCR totalled 60 Vbeta and 13 Jbeta. Some clones are missing from TCRdb's copy, which holds only in-frame ones; the method was immunoSEQ multiplex PCR. This sample has roughly 180,000 clones, with approximately 80% found just once. Points from the study as a whole: The listing of roughly 160 TCR beta chains classed them as cytomegalovirus-associated.

This CDR3 has 13 residues. After removal of 6 bases from V and 4 bases from J, the junction contained 4 bases not matched to a gene. CDR1 and CDR2 (germline): MNHEY, SVGAGI. A word on this clone: What it recognizes is unknown.

Specimen: PBMCs. The clonotype was recovered from a man aged 18 to 30 in good health and CMV-seronegative. V and J are TRBV6-5 and TRBJ1-1; 8 bases match TRBD1. DNA of the CDR3: TGTGCCAGCAGGAACAGGGGGTCCACTGAAGCTTTCTTT. Protein sequence: CASRNRGSTEAFF.